The 21 T cell receptor beta chains presented below share a single source sample, sequenced in a study of identical twins. TCRdb reprocessed the 5' RACE reads with MiXCR, giving one entry per CDR3 protein. The table lists about 520,000 distinct CDR3 sequences, roughly 21% of them singletons. These records were also assigned to another study, of T cells expressing NK-cell markers.

The sequenced material came from CD4+ T cells sorted from blood. The source is a woman aged 18 to 35 in good health.

The J gene is TRBJ2-5, the V gene TRBV7-2; the match to TRBD2 covers 9 bases. The junction had 1 base not matched to a gene; V was cut back by 1 base and J by 1 base. Germline V gene data show CDR1 as SGHTA and CDR2 as FQGNSA. This CDR3 region has 15 residues. CDR3 loop: CASSLGLAAQETQYF. For the CDR3, the DNA is TGTGCCAGCAGCTTAGGACTAGCGGCCCAAGAGACCCAGTACTTC.

The chain carries TRBV5-6 and TRBJ2-3; no clear D gene. The CDR3 spans 16 residues. V was pared by 2 bases and J by 0 bases, with 13 bases between. Germline assignment: CDR1 SGHDT and CDR2 YYEEEE. The DNA of the CDR3 is TGTGCCAGCAGCTTTTCCGCGCTCCTCAGCACAGATACGCAGTATTTT. Residues: CASSFSALLSTDTQYF.

This clonotype was picked up many times. This chain links TRBV7-2 with TRBJ2-3, with D unresolved. Trimming removed 1 base at V and 3 bases at J, with 8 bases between. The CDR3 contains 14 residues. Germline V CDR1 and CDR2: SGHTA, FQGNSA. The CDR3 spells CASSLGSRTDTQYF. CDR3 nucleotide sequence: TGTGCCAGCAGCTTAGGGAGCCGTACAGATACGCAGTATTTT.

The CDR3 bases are TGTGCCAGCAGGGCTGCACGGGGCTATGGCTACACCTTC. This sequence encodes CASRAARGYGYTF. This chain uses TRBV12-3 or TRBV12-4 with TRBJ1-2; no definite D call. V lost 6 bases and J lost 4, with 12 bases in between. The CDR3 has 13 residues.

Here the CDR3 reads CAISTGGRKNSGNTIYF. As DNA, the CDR3 is TGTGCCATCAGTACGGGGGGCCGTAAAAACTCTGGAAACACCATATATTTT. The genes are TRBV10-3 and TRBJ1-3; possible D gene TRBD1, 6 bases. CDR1 and CDR2 from the germline V gene are ENHRY and SYGVKD. This CDR3 contains 17 residues. V lost 5 bases and J lost 0, with 17 bases in between.

The chain is built from TRBV5-1 and TRBJ2-1; 7 bases match TRBD2. The length of the CDR3 is 15 residues. Germline loops: CDR1 SGHRS, CDR2 YFSETQ. Trimming at V came to 0 bases and at J to 7 bases, leaving 7 bases not matched to a gene. CDR3 in DNA: TGCGCCAGCAGCTTGGCCTGGAGCGGGGTGAATGAGCAGTTCTTC. Its protein is CASSLAWSGVNEQFF. The whole variable domain, filled in from reference TRBV5-1 and TRBJ2-1, reads KAGVTQTPRYLIKTRGQQVTLSCSPISGHRSVSWYQQTPGQGLQFLFEYFSETQRNKGNFPGRFSGRQFSNSRSEMNVSTLELGDSALYLCASSLAWSGVNEQFFGPGTRLTVL.

This clonotype came up a few times. The chain joins TRBV5-4 to TRBJ2-1; TRBD1 is a possible D gene (6 bases). The germline CDR1 and CDR2 sequences are SGHNT and YYREEE (reference sequence). This CDR3 has 14 amino acids. The germline V and J ends were trimmed by 4 bases and 9 bases, with 17 bases remaining between them. CDR3 sequence (DNA): TGTGCCAGCAGCCAGGATCGGACAGCAGGTGAGCAGTTCTTC. It encodes CASSQDRTAGEQFF. The variable domain in full, completed from reference TRBV5-4 and TRBJ2-1, reads ETGVTQSPTHLIKTRGQQVTLRCSSQSGHNTVSWYQQALGQGPQFIFQYYREEENGRGNFPPRFSGLQFPNYSSELNVNALELDDSALYLCASSQDRTAGEQFFGPGTRLTVL.

This clonotype was seen many times. The chain employs TRBV5-1 and TRBJ2-7; no definite D call. Germline V gives CDR1 SGHRS, CDR2 YFSETQ. V was shortened by 0 bases and J by 4 bases, with 20 bases between the two germline ends. The CDR3 consists of 17 residues. CDR3 nucleotide sequence: TGCGCCAGCAGCTTGGAGGCCACGCTGACCGTGCGGTACGAGCAGTACTTC. As protein: CASSLEATLTVRYEQYF.

This clonotype was counted only a few times. The V call is TRBV20-1, the J call TRBJ2-1, with 7 positions matching TRBD2. Germline CDR1 DFQATT, CDR2 SNEGSKA (reference sequence). V shed 5 bases, J shed 5 bases, and the junction held 15 bases outside the gene matches. This CDR3 spans 16 amino acids. CDR3 protein: CSAPDRHSGYHNEQFF. DNA of the CDR3: TGCAGTGCTCCCGACCGACATAGCGGGTATCACAATGAGCAGTTCTTC.

This clonotype showed up just a few times. The chain joins TRBV12-3 or TRBV12-4 to TRBJ2-1; maybe TRBD2 (6 bases). The CDR3 is 15 amino acids. V lost 7 bases and J 10 bases, leaving 23 bases between the germline ends. Here the CDR3 reads CASTTLVPGAPEQFF. The CDR3 region has the DNA TGTGCCAGCACCACCCTCGTCCCGGGAGCACCCGAGCAGTTCTTC.

This clonotype appeared a few times. A junction boundary mismatches the germline segment, possibly from a read error. The chain has TRBV2 and TRBJ2-5; a weak D match, TRBD2 (6 bases). In germline, CDR1 is SNHLY, CDR2 FYNNEI. The CDR3 is 10 residues long. This chain's CDR3 is CASSVGLRHF. DNA of the CDR3: TGTGCCAGCAGTGTGGGACTGCGGCACTTC. Based on the CDR3 plus reference TRBV2 and TRBJ2-5, the full variable domain is EPEVTQTPSHQVTQMGQEVILRCVPISNHLYFYWYRQILGQKVEFLVSFYNNEISEKSEIFDDQFSVERPDGSNFTLKIRSTKLEDSAMYFCASSVGLRHFGPGTRLLVL.

In its sample, this clonotype was seen a few times. V usage is TRBV6-1 and J usage is TRBJ1-1; TRBD1 is a possible D gene (5 bases). In germline, CDR1 is MNHNS, CDR2 SASEGT. This CDR3 has 14 amino acids. V lost 6 bases and J 3 bases, leaving 14 bases between the germline ends. CDR3 bases: TGTGCCAGCAGACATACCTGGGGGGACACTGAAGCTTTCTTT. Translated: CASRHTWGDTEAFF.

The rearrangement links TRBV20-1 to TRBJ2-5; tentative D call: TRBD1 (6 bases). The germline V gene has CDR1 DFQATT and CDR2 SNEGSKA (reference sequence). The CDR3 length is 15 residues. V lost 2 bases to trimming and J lost 3 bases, with 16 bases between them. The CDR3 DNA is TGCAGTGCTAGAATACAGGGATTGTTGGAAGAGACCCAGTACTTC. Translating gives CSARIQGLLEETQYF.

This clonotype was detected many times. The genes are TRBV7-8 and TRBJ2-7; D uncertain. There are 14 residues in the CDR3. V shed 0 bases and J shed 3 bases, with 9 bases lying between them. In germline, CDR1 is SGHVS, CDR2 FQNEAQ. The CDR3 reads CASSLAGPHYEQYF. CDR3 nucleotide sequence: TGTGCCAGCAGCTTAGCAGGTCCTCACTACGAGCAGTACTTC.

The V call is TRBV29-1, the J call TRBJ2-7, with D tentatively TRBD1 or TRBD2 (5 bases each). This CDR3 has 12 residues. CDR1 and CDR2 from the germline V gene are SQVTM and ANQGSEA. Trimming took off 4 bases at V and 0 bases at J, with 7 bases between the two ends. In DNA, the CDR3 is TGCAGCGTTGGGGGGTTCTCCTACGAGCAGTACTTC. Its protein product is CSVGGFSYEQYF.

The chain has TRBV6-2 or TRBV6-3 and TRBJ2-1; unclear D gene. The CDR3 spans 17 residues. Trimming removed 2 bases at V and 1 base at J, with 15 bases between. Germline V gene lookup returns CDR1 MNHEY and CDR2 SVGEGT. The CDR3 loop is CASSYVIGLTSYNEQFF. In nucleotides, the CDR3 is TGTGCCAGCAGTTACGTTATTGGCTTAACGTCCTACAATGAGCAGTTCTTC.

In its sample, this clonotype was seen many times. The gene calls are TRBV20-1 and TRBJ2-1, with TRBD2 matching over 9 bases. The V segment lost 6 bases and the J segment 10 bases; nucleotides outside the gene matches: 7. From germline, CDR1 is DFQATT and CDR2 SNEGSKA (reference sequence). This CDR3 has 12 residues. CDR3 protein: CSAQRGGGEQFF. The CDR3 DNA is TGCAGTGCCCAGCGCGGGGGGGGGGAGCAGTTCTTC.

The chain couples TRBV7-9 to TRBJ2-7; 9 bases agree with TRBD2. The J segment lost 6 bases and the V segment lost 3 bases, leaving 3 bases of the junction unmatched. Germline assignment: CDR1 SEHNR and CDR2 FQNEAQ (reference sequence). This CDR3 has 13 amino acids. CDR3 protein: CASSFGTSFEQYF. DNA of the CDR3: TGTGCCAGCAGCTTCGGGACTAGCTTCGAGCAGTACTTC.

The V call is TRBV3-1, the J call TRBJ1-2, with D perhaps matching TRBD1 (5 bases). Germline V CDR1 and CDR2: LGHDT, YNNKEL (reference sequence). The germline V and J ends were trimmed by 0 bases and 3 bases, with 11 bases remaining between them. The CDR3 runs to 15 residues. The DNA of the CDR3 is TGTGCCAGCAGCCAAGATTTTGACAGCTACTATGGCTACACCTTC. Translated: CASSQDFDSYYGYTF.

Here the CDR3 DNA reads TGCGCCAGCAGGCGGGGACTAGCGGGAACGGGCTACGAGCAGTACTTC. Protein product: CASRRGLAGTGYEQYF. The rearrangement joins TRBV10-2 to TRBJ2-7; TRBD2 matches at 13 bases. J was trimmed by 3 bases and V by 6 bases; bases with no gene match: 8. CDR3 length: 16 amino acids. The germline CDR1 and CDR2 sequences are WSHSY and SAAADI.

This chain links TRBV12-3 or TRBV12-4 with TRBJ2-4; 9 bases map to TRBD1. V gave up 5 bases and J gave up 2 bases; unmatched junction bases: 7. CDR3 length: 16 residues. The CDR3 DNA is TGTGCCAGCAGTCTCGGACAGGGGATTACCAAAAACATTCAGTACTTC. It codes for CASSLGQGITKNIQYF.